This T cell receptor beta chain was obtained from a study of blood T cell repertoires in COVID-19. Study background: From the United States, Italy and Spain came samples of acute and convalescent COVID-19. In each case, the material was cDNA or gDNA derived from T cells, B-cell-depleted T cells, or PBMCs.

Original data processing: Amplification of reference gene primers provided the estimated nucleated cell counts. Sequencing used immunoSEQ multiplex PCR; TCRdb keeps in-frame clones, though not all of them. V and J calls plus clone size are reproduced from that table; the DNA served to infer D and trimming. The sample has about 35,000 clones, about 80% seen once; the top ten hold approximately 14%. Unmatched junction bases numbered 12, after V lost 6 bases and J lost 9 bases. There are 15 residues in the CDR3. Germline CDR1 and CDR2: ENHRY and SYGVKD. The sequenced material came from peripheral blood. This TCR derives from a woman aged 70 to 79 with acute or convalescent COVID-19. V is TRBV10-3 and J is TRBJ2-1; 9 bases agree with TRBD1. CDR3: CAISTNRGPQGEQFF. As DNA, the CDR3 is TGTGCCATCAGCACCAACAGGGGGCCTCAGGGTGAGCAGTTCTTC.